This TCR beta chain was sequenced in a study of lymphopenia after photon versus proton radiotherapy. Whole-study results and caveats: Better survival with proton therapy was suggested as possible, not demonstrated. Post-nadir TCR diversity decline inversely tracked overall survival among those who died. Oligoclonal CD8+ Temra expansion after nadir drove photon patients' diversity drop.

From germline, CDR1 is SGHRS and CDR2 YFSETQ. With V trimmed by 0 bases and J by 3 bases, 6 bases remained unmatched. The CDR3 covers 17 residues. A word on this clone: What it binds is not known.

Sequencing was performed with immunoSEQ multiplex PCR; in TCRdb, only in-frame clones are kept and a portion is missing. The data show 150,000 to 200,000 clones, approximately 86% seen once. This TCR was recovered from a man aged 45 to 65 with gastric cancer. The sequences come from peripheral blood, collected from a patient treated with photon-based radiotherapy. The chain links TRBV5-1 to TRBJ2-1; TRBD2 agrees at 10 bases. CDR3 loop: CASSLVPGLASYNEQFF. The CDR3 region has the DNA TGCGCCAGCAGCTTGGTGCCGGGACTAGCGAGCTACAATGAGCAGTTCTTC. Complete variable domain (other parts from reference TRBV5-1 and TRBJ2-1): KAGVTQTPRYLIKTRGQQVTLSCSPISGHRSVSWYQQTPGQGLQFLFEYFSETQRNKGNFPGRFSGRQFSNSRSEMNVSTLELGDSALYLCASSLVPGLASYNEQFFGPGTRLTVL.